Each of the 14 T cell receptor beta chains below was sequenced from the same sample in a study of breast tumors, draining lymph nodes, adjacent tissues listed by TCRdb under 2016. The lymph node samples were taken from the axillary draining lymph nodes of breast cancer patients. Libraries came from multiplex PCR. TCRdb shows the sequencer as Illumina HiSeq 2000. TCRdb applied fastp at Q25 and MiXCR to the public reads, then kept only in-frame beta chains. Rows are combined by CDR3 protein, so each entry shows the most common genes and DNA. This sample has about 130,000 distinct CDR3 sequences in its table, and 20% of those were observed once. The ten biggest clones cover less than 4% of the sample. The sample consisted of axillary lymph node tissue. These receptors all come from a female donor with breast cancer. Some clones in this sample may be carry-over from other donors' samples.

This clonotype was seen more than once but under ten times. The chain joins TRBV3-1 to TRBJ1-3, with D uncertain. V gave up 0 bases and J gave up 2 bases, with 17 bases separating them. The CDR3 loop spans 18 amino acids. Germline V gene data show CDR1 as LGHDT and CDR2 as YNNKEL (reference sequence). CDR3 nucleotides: TGTGCCAGCAGCCAAGAGTCCCTTCTGTTTAGGGCTGGAAACACCATATATTTT. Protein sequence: CASSQESLLFRAGNTIYF.

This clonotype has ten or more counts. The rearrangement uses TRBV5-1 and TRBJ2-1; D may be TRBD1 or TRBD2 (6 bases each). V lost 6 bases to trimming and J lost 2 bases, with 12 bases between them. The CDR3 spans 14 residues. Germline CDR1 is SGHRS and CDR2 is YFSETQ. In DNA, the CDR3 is TGCGCCAGCAAGGGGGGAGGCACCTACAATGAGCAGTTCTTC. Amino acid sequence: CASKGGGTYNEQFF.

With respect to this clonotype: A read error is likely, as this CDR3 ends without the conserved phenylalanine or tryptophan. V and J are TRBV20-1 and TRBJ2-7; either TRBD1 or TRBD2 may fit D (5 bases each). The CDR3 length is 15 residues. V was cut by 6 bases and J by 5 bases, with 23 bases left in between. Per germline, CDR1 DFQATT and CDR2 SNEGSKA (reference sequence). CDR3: CSALDTRGARNEQYL. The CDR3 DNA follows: TGCAGTGCCCTAGACACCCGAGGGGCGAGGAACGAGCAGTACCTC.

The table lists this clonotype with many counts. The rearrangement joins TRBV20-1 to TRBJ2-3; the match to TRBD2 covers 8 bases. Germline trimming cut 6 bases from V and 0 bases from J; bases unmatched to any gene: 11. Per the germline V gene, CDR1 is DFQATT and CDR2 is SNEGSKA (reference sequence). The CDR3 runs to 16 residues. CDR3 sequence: CSATAGGQTSTDTQYF. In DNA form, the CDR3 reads TGCAGTGCAACCGCGGGGGGCCAAACTAGCACAGATACGCAGTATTTT.

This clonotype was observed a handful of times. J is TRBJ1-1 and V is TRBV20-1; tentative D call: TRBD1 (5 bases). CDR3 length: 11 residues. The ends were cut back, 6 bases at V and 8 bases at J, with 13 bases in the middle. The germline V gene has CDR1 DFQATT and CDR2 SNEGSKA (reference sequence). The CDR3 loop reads CSAPWGSEAFF. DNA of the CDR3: TGCAGTGCCCCCTGGGGCTCAGAAGCTTTCTTT.

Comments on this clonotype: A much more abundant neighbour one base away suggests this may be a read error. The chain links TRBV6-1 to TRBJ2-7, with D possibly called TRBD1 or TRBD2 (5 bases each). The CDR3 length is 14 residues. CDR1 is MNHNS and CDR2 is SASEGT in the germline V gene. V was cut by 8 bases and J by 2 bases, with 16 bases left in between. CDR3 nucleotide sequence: TGTGCCAGCGTTGATTTCGGGGCCCCCTACGAGCAGTACTTC. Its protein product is CASVDFGAPYEQYF.

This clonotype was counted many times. This CDR3 is CASGVGGGADTQYF. In nucleotides, the CDR3 is TGTGCCAGCGGCGTTGGCGGGGGGGCAGATACGCAGTATTTT. The V and J genes are TRBV12-3 or TRBV12-4 and TRBJ2-3, with 9 bases identical to TRBD2. This CDR3 contains 14 residues. With 8 bases clipped from V and 4 bases from J, the junction kept 7 bases outside the gene matches.

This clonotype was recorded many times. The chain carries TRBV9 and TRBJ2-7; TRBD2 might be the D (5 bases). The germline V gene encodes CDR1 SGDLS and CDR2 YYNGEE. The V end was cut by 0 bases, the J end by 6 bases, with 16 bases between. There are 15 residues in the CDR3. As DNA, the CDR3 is TGTGCCAGCAGCGTAGGGGATGTGTATGCGGGCGAGCAGTACTTC. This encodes CASSVGDVYAGEQYF.

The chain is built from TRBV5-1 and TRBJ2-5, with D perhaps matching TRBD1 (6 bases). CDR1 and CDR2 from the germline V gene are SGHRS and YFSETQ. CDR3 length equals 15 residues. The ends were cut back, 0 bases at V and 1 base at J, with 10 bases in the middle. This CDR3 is CASSLVSRGQETQYF. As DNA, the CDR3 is TGCGCCAGCAGCTTGGTTAGCAGGGGCCAAGAGACCCAGTACTTC.

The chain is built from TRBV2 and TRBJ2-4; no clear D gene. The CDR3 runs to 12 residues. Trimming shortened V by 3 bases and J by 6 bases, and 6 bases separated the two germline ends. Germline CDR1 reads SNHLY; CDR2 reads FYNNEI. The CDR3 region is CASSESRNIQYF. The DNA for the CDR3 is TGTGCCAGCAGTGAGAGTAGAAACATTCAGTACTTC.

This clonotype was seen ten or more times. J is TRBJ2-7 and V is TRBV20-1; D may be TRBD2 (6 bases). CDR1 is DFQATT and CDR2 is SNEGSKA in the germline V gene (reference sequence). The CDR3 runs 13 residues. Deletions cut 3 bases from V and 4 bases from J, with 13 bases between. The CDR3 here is CSARGLSRYEQYF. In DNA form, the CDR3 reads TGCAGTGCTAGGGGACTGAGCAGATACGAGCAGTACTTC.

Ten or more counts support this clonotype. The CDR3: CASSEKGWDEQFF. The CDR3 region has the DNA TGTGCCAGCAGTGAGAAGGGGTGGGATGAGCAGTTCTTC. This sequence joins TRBV2 and TRBJ2-1, with D perhaps TRBD1 (5 bases). V was clipped by 3 bases and J by 8 bases, with 11 bases between them. The germline V gene encodes CDR1 SNHLY and CDR2 FYNNEI. The CDR3 sequence is 13 residues long.

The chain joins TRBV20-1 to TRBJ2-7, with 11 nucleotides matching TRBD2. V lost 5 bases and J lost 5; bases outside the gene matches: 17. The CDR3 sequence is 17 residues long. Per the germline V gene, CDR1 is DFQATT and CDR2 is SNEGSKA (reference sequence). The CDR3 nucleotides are TGCAGTGCTCCTCCACTAGCGGGAGATGGACGGGTCGACGAGCAGTACTTC. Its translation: CSAPPLAGDGRVDEQYF.

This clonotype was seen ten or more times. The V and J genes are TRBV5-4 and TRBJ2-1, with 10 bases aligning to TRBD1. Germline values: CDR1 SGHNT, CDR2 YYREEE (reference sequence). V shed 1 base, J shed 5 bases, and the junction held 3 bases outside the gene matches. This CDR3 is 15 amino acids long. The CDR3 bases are TGTGCCAGCAGCTTGAGGGACAGGGGCAACAATGAGCAGTTCTTC. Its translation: CASSLRDRGNNEQFF.